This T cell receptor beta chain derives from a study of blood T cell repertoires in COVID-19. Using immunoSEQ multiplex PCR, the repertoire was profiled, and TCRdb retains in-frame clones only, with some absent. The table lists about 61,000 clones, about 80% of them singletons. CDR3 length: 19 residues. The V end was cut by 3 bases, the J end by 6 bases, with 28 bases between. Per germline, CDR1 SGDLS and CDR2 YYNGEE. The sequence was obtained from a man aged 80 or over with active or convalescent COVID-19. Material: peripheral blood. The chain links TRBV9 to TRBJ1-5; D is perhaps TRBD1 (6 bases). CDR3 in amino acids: CASSGRGDKPRYLSQPQHF. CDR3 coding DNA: TGTGCCAGCAGCGGGCGGGGGGACAAACCAAGGTATCTTAGTCAGCCCCAGCATTTT. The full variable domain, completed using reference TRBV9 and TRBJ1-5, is DSGVTQTPKHLITATGQRVTLRCSPRSGDLSVYWYQQSLDQGLQFLIQYYNGEERAKGNILERFSAQQFPDLHSELNLSSLELGDSALYFCASSGRGDKPRYLSQPQHFGDGTRLSIL.